The sequence of this TCR beta chain was determined in a study of blood T cell repertoires in COVID-19. CDR1 is SEHNR, CDR2 FQNEAQ, per germline (reference sequence). Losses at the gene ends were 1 base for V and 10 bases for J; bases not matched to a gene: 3. The CDR3 length is 14 residues. Sequencing used immunoSEQ multiplex PCR; TCRdb keeps in-frame clones, though not all of them. This table holds 50,000 to 60,000 clones, 65% to 85% found once. The receptor's source is a man aged 40-55 years with acute or convalescent COVID-19. This chain joins TRBV7-9 and TRBJ1-6; the match to TRBD1 covers 8 bases. Sequencing used peripheral blood. CDR3 bases: TGTGCCAGCAGCTTAGGACAGGGGATGTCACCCCTCCACTTT. Translating gives CASSLGQGMSPLHF.